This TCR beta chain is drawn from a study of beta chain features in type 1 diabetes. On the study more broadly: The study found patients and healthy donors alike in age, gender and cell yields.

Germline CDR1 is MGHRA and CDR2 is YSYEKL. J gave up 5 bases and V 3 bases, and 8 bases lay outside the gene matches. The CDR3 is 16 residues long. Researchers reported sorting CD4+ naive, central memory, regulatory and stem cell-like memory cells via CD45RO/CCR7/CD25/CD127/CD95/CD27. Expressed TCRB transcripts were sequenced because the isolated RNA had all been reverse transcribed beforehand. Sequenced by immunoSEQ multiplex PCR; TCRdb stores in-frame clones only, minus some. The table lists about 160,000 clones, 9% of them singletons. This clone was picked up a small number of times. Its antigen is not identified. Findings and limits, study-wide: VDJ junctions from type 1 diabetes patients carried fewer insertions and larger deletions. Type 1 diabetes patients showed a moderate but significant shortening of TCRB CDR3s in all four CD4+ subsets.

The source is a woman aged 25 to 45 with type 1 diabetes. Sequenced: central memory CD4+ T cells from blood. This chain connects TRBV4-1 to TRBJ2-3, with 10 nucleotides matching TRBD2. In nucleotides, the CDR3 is TGCGCCAGCAGCCAGTTCCTAGCGGGAGTCAGAGATACGCAGTATTTT. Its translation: CASSQFLAGVRDTQYF.